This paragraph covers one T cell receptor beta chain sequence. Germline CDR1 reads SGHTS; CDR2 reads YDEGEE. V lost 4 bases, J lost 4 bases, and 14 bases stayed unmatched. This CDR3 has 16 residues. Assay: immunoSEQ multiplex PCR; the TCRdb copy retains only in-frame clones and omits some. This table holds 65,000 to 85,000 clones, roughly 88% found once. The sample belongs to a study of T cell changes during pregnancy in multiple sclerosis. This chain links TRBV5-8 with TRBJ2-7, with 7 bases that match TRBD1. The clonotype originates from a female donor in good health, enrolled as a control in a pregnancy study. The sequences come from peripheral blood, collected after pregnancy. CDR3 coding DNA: TGTGCCAGCAGCCTAGGGACAGCCCAAGGAGGATACGAGCAGTACTTC. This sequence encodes CASSLGTAQGGYEQYF.